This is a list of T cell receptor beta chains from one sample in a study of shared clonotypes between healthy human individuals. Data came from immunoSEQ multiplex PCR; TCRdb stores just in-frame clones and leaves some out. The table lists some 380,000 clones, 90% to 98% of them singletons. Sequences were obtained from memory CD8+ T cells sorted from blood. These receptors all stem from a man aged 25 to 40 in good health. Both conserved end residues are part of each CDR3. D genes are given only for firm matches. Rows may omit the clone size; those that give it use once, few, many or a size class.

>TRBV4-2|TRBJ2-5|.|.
TGTGCCAGCAGCCAAGTGACTGGCAACCAAGAGACCCAGTACTTC
CASSQVTGNQETQYF
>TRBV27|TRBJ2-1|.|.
TGTGCCAGCAGGCGAGCCTTCAATACCCAGCAGTTCTTC
CASRRAFNTQQFF
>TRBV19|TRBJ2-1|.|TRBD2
TGTGCCAGTAGTAAGCCTCTAGCGGGGTTACCCAATGAGCAGTTCTTC
CASSKPLAGLPNEQFF
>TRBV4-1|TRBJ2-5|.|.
TGCGCCAGCAGCCAAGATCCGCGGGAGACCCAGTACTTC
CASSQDPRETQYF
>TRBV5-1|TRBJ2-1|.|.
TGCGCCAGCAGCCCGGGGACTGGATACAATGAGCAGTTCTTC
CASSPGTGYNEQFF
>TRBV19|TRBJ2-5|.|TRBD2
TGTGCCAGTAGTATATCTAGCGGGAGAGAGACCCAGTACTTC
CASSISSGRETQYF
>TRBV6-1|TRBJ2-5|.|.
TGTGCCAGCAGTGTACAAGAGACCCAGTACTTC
CASSVQETQYF
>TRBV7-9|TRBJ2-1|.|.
TGTGCCAGCAGCCAAGGTCCAGGAACGGATGAGCAGTTCTTC
CASSQGPGTDEQFF
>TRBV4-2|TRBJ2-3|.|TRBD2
TGTGCCAGCAGGTCCAAGACTAGCGGGAGTTCCACAGATACGCAGTATTTT
CASRSKTSGSSTDTQYF
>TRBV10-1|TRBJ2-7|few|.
TGCGCCAGCAGCTCCGAATACTACGAGCAGTACTTC
CASSSEYYEQYF
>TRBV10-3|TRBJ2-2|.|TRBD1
TGTGCCATCAGTGTACGGGACAGGGAGATGTACACCGGGGAGCTGTTTTTT
CAISVRDREMYTGELFF
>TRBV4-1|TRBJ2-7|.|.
TGCGCCAGCAGCCAAGATTCAGAAGCGTTGGGGACCTACGAGCAGTACTTC
CASSQDSEALGTYEQYF
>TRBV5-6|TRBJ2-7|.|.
TGTGCCAGCAGCTTGCGCGGATCGCGCTCCTACGAGCAGTACTTC
CASSLRGSRSYEQYF
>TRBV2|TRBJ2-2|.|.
TGTGCCAGCAGTGAAGCGCTTCGGCTATCCGGGGAGCTGTTTTTT
CASSEALRLSGELFF
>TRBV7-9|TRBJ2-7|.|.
TGTGCCAGCAGTACGGACAACCGCTACGAGCAGTACTTC
CASSTDNRYEQYF
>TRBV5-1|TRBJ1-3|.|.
TGCGCCAGCAGCTTGGGGTGGAACTCTGGAAACACCATATATTTT
CASSLGWNSGNTIYF
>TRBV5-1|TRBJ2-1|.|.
TGCGCCAGCAGCTTGGTATCGGGCTCCTACAATGAGCAGTTCTTC
CASSLVSGSYNEQFF
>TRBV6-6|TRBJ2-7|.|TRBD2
TGTGCCAGCAGGAGGGGACTAGCGGCCTCCTACGAGCAGTACTTC
CASRRGLAASYEQYF
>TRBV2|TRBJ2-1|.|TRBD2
TGTGCCAGCAGTTCCCTAGCGGGAGTCTACAATGAGCAGTTCTTC
CASSSLAGVYNEQFF
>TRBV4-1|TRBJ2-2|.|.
TGCGCCAGCAGCCAAGAGGGGCCCGAACTAGACCCTGGGGAGCTGTTTTTT
CASSQEGPELDPGELFF
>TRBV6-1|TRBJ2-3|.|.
TGTGCCAGCAACCAGCATACATACACAGATACGCAGTATTTT
CASNQHTYTDTQYF
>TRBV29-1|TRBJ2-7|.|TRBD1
TGCAGCGTTGAAGACGCGGGACAGGGGTTCCGAAGCTCCTACGAGCAGTACTTC
CSVEDAGQGFRSSYEQYF
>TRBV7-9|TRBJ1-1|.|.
TGTGCCAGCAGCCGCCCTCTGGTGAACACTGAAGCTTTCTTT
CASSRPLVNTEAFF
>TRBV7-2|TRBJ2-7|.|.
TGTGCCAGCAGTCCCACGGGACTAGGGGGCACCTACGAGCAGTACTTC
CASSPTGLGGTYEQYF
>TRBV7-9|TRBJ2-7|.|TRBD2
TGTGCCAGCAGCTTATCTAGGTCGACTAGCTCCTCCTACGAGCAGTACTTC
CASSLSRSTSSSYEQYF
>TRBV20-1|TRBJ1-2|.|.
TGCAGTGCTAGAGTCTATGGCTACACCTTC
CSARVYGYTF
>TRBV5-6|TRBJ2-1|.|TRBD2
TGTGCCAGCAGCTTGGTCTACGGGAGGGAAGAAGGTGAGCAGTTCTTC
CASSLVYGREEGEQFF
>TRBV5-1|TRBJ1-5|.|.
TGCGCCAGCAGCTTTGCGGGAGATCAGCCCCAGCATTTT
CASSFAGDQPQHF
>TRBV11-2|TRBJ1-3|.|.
TGTGCCAGCAGCCGAGGGAGCTCTGGAAACACCATATATTTT
CASSRGSSGNTIYF